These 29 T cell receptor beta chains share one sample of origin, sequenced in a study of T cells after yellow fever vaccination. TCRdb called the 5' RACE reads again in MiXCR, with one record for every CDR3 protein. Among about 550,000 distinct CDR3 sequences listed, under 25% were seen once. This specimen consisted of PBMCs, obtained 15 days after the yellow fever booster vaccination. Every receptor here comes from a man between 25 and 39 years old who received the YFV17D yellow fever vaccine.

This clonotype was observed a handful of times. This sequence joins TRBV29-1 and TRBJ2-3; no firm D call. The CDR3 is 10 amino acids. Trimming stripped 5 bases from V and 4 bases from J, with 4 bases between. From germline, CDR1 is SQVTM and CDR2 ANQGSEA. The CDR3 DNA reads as TGCAGCGTTCACCCAGATACGCAGTATTTT. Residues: CSVHPDTQYF.

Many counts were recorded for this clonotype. The CDR3 DNA follows: TGTGCCAGCAGCCTGGGACTAGCGGGAGGGCCTGCCTACAATGAGCAGTTCTTC. It translates to CASSLGLAGGPAYNEQFF. The rearrangement uses TRBV5-6 and TRBJ2-1; 16 bases line up with TRBD2. The CDR3 totals 18 residues. Trimming removed 4 bases from V and 2 bases from J; junction bases left unmatched: 6. Germline CDR1 reads SGHDT; CDR2 reads YYEEEE.

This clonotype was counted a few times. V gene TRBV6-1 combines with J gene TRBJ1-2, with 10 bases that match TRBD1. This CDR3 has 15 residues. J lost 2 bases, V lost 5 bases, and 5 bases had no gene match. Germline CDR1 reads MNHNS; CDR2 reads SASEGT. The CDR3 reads CASSRGQGENYGYTF. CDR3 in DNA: TGTGCCAGCAGTCGCGGACAGGGGGAGAACTATGGCTACACCTTC.

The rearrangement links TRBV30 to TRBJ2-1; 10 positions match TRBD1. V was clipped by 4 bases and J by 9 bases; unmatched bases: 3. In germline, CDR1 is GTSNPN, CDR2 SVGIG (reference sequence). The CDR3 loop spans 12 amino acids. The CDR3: CAWIGQGVEQFF. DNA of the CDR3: TGTGCCTGGATTGGACAGGGGGTTGAGCAGTTCTTC. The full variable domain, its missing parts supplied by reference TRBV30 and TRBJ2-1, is SQTIHQWPATLVQPVGSPLSLECTVEGTSNPNLYWYRQAAGRGLQLLFYSVGIGQISSEVPQNLSASRPQDRQFILSSKKLLLSDSGFYLCAWIGQGVEQFFGPGTRLTVL.

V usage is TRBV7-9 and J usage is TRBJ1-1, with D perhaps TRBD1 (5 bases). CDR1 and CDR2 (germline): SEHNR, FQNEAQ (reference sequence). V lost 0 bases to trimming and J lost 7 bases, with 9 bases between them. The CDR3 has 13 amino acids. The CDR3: CASSLAGVGEAFF. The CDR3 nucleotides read TGTGCCAGCAGCTTAGCGGGGGTAGGTGAAGCTTTCTTT.

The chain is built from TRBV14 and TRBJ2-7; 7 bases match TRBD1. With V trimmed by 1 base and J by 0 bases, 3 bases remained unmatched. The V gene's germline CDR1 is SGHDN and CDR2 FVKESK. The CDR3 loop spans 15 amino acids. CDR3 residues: CASSQGWTGSYEQYF. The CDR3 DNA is TGTGCCAGCAGCCAAGGGTGGACAGGCTCCTACGAGCAGTACTTC.

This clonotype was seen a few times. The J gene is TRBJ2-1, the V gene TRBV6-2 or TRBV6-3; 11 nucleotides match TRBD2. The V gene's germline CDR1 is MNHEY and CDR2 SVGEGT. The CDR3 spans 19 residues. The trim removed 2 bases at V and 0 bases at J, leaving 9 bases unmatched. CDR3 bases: TGTGCCAGCAGTTACAGGACTAGCGGGTGGGGGCGCTCCTACAATGAGCAGTTCTTC. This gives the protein CASSYRTSGWGRSYNEQFF.

CDR3 bases: TGTGCCATCAGTGGTAGGGTCAGCTCCTACGAGCAGTACTTC. Protein product: CAISGRVSSYEQYF. V and J are TRBV10-3 and TRBJ2-7; D not resolved. The germline V and J ends were trimmed by 4 bases and 0 bases, with 10 bases remaining between them. The CDR3 covers 14 residues. In germline, CDR1 is ENHRY, CDR2 SYGVKD.

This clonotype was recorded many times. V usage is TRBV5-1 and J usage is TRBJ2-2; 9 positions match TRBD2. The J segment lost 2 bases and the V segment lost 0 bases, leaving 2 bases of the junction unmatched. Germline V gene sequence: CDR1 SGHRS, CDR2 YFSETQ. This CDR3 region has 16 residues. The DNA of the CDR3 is TGCGCCAGCAGCTTGGATAGCGGGAGTAACACCGGGGAGCTGTTTTTT. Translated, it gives CASSLDSGSNTGELFF.

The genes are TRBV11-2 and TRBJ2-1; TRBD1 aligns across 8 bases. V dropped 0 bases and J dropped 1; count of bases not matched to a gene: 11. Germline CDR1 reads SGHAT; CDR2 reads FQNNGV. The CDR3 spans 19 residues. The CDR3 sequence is CASSLDGTGFVGSYNEQFF. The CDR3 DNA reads TGTGCCAGCAGCTTAGACGGGACAGGATTTGTCGGTTCCTACAATGAGCAGTTCTTC.

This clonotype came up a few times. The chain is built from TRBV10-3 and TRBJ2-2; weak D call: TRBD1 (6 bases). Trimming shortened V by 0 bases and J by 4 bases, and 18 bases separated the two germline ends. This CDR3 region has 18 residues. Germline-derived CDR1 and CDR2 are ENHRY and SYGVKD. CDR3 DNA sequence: TGTGCCATCAGTGAGTCGTCGAATCGACAGGCGGGCACCGGGGAGCTGTTTTTT. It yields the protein CAISESSNRQAGTGELFF.

CDR3 nucleotide sequence: TGTGCCATCAGTGAAAACGGCCCCCAAGAGACCCAGTACTTC. Amino acid sequence: CAISENGPQETQYF. V gene TRBV10-3 combines with J gene TRBJ2-5; D unclear. This CDR3 has 14 amino acids. The germline V gene has CDR1 ENHRY and CDR2 SYGVKD. Between the trimmed V and J ends, which lost 3 bases and 1 base, there was a span of 9 bases.

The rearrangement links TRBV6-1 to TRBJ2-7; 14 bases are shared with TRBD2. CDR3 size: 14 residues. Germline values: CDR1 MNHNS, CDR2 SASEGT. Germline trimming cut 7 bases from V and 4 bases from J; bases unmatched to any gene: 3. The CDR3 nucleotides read TGTGCCAGCACCGGGACTAGCGGGGGTTACGAGCAGTACTTC. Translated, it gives CASTGTSGGYEQYF.

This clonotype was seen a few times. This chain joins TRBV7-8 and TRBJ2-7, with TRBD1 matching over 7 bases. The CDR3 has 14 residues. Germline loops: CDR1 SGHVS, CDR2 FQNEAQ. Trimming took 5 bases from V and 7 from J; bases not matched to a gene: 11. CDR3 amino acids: CASSLRQGPGEQYF. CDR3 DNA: TGTGCCAGCAGCCTCCGACAGGGACCGGGGGAGCAGTACTTC.

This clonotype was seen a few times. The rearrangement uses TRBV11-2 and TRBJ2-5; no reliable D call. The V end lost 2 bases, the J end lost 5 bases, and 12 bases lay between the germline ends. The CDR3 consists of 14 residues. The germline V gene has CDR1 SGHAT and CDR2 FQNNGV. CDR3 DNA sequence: TGTGCCAGCAGCTTACGGTTTGCCCTCGAGACCCAGTACTTC. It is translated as CASSLRFALETQYF.

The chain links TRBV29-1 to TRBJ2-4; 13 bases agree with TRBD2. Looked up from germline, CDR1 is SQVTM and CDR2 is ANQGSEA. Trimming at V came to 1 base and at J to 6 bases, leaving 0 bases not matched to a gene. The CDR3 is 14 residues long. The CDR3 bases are TGCAGCGTTGAAGGGACTAGCGGGAGAAACATTCAGTACTTC. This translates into CSVEGTSGRNIQYF.

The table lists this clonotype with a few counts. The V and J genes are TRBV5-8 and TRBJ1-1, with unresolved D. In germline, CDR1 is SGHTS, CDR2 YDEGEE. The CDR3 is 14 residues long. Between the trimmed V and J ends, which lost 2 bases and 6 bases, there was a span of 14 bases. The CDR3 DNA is TGTGCCAGCAGCTTCAAGGCGGGGAGGGCTGAAGCTTTCTTT. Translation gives CASSFKAGRAEAFF.

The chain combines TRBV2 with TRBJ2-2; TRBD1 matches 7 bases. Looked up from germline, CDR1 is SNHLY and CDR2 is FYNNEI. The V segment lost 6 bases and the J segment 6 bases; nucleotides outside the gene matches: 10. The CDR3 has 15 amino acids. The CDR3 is CASSQTGMESGELFF. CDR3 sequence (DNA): TGTGCCAGCAGCCAGACAGGGATGGAATCCGGGGAGCTGTTTTTT.

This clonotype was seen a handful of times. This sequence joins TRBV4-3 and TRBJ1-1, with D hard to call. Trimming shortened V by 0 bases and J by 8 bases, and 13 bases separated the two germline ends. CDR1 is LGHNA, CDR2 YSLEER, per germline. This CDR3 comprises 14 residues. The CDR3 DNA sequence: TGCGCCAGCAGCCAAGATGGAACGGCTATAGAAGCTTTCTTT. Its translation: CASSQDGTAIEAFF.

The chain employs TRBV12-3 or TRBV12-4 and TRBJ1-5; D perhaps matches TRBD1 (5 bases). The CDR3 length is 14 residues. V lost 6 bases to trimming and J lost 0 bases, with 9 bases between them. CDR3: CASSPDNSNQPQHF. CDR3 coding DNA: TGTGCCAGCAGCCCGGACAATAGCAATCAGCCCCAGCATTTT.

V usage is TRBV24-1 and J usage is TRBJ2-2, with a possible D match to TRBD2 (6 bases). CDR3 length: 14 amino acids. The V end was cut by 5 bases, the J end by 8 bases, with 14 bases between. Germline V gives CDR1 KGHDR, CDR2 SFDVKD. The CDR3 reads CATSGQTGSGELFF. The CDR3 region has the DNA TGTGCCACCAGTGGGCAAACCGGGAGTGGGGAGCTGTTTTTT.

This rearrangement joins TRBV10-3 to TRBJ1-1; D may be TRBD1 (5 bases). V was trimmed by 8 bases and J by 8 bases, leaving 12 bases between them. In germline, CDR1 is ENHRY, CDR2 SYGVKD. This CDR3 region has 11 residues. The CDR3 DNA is TGTGCCATCGGGGCAGGGACGGAAGCTTTCTTT. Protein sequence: CAIGAGTEAFF.

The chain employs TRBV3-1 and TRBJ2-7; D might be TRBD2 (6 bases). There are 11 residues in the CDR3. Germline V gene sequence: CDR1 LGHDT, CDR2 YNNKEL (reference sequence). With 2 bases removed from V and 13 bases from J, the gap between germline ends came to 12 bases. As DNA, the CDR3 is TGTGCCAGCAGCCAAACGGGGGTCCCCTACTTC. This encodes CASSQTGVPYF.

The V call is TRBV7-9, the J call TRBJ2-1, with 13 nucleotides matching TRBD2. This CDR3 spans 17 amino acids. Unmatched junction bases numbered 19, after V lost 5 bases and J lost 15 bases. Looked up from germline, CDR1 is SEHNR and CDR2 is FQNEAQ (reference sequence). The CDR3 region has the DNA TGTGCCAGCAGCCCTAAGGTGGGAGGGACTAGCGGGATAGCAAGGTTCTTC. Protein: CASSPKVGGTSGIARFF. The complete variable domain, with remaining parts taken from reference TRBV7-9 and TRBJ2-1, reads DTGVSQNPRHKITKRGQNVTFRCDPISEHNRLYWYRQTLGQGPEFLTYFQNEAQLEKSRLLSDRFSAERPKGSFSTLEIQRTEQGDSAMYLCASSPKVGGTSGIARFFGPGTRLTVL.

The CDR3 reads CASSLAGGGSPLHF. Here the CDR3 DNA reads TGCGCCAGCAGCTTGGCCGGGGGTGGATCACCCCTCCACTTT. The J gene is TRBJ1-6, the V gene TRBV5-1, with D possibly being TRBD1 (5 bases). The CDR3 length is 14 residues. V lost 0 bases and J 10 bases, leaving 11 bases between the germline ends. Germline V lookup: CDR1 SGHRS, CDR2 YFSETQ.

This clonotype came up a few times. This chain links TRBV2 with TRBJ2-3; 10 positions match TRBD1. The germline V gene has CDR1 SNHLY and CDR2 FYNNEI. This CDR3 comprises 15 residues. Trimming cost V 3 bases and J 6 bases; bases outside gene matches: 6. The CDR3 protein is CASSDPGQGMDTQYF. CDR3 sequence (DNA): TGTGCCAGCAGTGATCCGGGACAGGGGATGGATACGCAGTATTTT.

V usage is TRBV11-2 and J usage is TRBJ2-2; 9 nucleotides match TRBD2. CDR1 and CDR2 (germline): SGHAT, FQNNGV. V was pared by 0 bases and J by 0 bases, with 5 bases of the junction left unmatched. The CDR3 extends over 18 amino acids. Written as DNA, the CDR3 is TGTGCCAGCAGCTTAGAACTAGCGGGCCCCTCGAACACCGGGGAGCTGTTTTTT. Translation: CASSLELAGPSNTGELFF.

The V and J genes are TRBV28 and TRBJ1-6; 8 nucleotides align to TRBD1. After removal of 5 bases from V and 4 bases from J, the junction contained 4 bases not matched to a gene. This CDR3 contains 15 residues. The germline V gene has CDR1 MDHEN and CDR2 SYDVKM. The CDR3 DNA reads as TGTGCCAGCAGTACCGGGACAGGATATAATTCACCCCTCCACTTT. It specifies CASSTGTGYNSPLHF.

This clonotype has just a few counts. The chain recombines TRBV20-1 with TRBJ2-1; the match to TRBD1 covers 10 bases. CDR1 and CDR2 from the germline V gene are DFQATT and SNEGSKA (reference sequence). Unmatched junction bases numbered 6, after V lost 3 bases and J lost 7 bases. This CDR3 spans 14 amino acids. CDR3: CSARGDRGINEQFF. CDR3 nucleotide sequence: TGCAGTGCTAGGGGGGACAGGGGAATAAATGAGCAGTTCTTC.